Presented here are 12 T cell receptor beta chains from one specimen sequenced in a study of cytomegalovirus exposure and HLA in healthy donors. 13 Jbeta primers and 60 Vbeta primers were used for the PCR. This table comes from immunoSEQ multiplex PCR, and its TCRdb copy is limited to in-frame clones, with some not included. The sample lists about 140,000 clones, approximately 80% seen once, with 2.5% to 3% in the top ten. The sample was PBMCs. Source of these receptors: a female donor in good health and CMV-seronegative.

The genes are TRBV6-1 and TRBJ1-2; 9 bases map to TRBD1. Germline V CDR1 and CDR2: MNHNS, SASEGT. J lost 0 bases, V lost 1 base, and 9 bases had no gene match. The CDR3 runs 18 residues. Here the CDR3 DNA reads TGTGCCAGCAGTGAAGGATATTTGGGGACAGGGACTAACTATGGCTACACCTTC. This gives the protein CASSEGYLGTGTNYGYTF.

This clone was observed once. The chain combines TRBV11-2 with TRBJ1-2, with 11 nucleotides matching TRBD1. The CDR3 sequence is 16 residues long. CDR1 is SGHAT, CDR2 FQNNGV, per germline. V was pared by 1 base and J by 7 bases, with 8 bases of the junction left unmatched. The CDR3: CASSLVGQGANRGYTF. CDR3 coding DNA: TGTGCCAGCAGCTTAGTCGGACAGGGGGCTAATCGTGGCTACACCTTC. Filled out from reference TRBV11-2 and TRBJ1-2, the complete variable domain reads EAGVAQSPRYKIIEKRQSVAFWCNPISGHATLYWYQQILGQGPKLLIQFQNNGVVDDSQLPKDRFSAERLKGVDSTLKIQPAKLEDSAVYLCASSLVGQGANRGYTFGSGTRLTVV.

The V gene is TRBV19, the J gene TRBJ1-6, with TRBD1 matching over 8 bases. The germline gives CDR1 LNHDA, CDR2 SQIVND (reference sequence). CDR3 length equals 15 residues. J gave up 5 bases and V 5 bases, and 5 bases lay outside the gene matches. Here the CDR3 DNA reads TGTGCCAGTAGTTCCCAGGGGGCTGATAATTCACCCCTCCACTTT. Translation gives CASSSQGADNSPLHF.

The rearrangement links TRBV30 to TRBJ2-2; 10 nucleotides agree with TRBD1. V lost 4 bases, J lost 6 bases, and 5 bases stayed unmatched. In germline, CDR1 is GTSNPN, CDR2 SVGIG (reference sequence). CDR3 length: 14 residues. CDR3 nucleotides: TGTGCCTGGAATCCGGGACAGGGGCCCGGGGAGCTGTTTTTT. This translates into CAWNPGQGPGELFF.

The gene calls are TRBV14 and TRBJ2-7, with a possible D match to TRBD2 (6 bases). V was cut by 5 bases and J by 4 bases, with 6 bases left in between. The CDR3 is 11 amino acids. From germline, CDR1 is SGHDN and CDR2 FVKESK. The CDR3 is CASSAGYEQYF. The CDR3 region has the DNA TGTGCCAGCAGCGCGGGGTACGAGCAGTACTTC.

The V call is TRBV19, the J call TRBJ1-5, with 8 nucleotides matching TRBD1. With 5 bases clipped from V and 0 bases from J, the junction kept 9 bases outside the gene matches. The CDR3 extends over 17 amino acids. The V gene's germline CDR1 is LNHDA and CDR2 SQIVND (reference sequence). The CDR3 region is CASSQAGGHLSNQPQHF. The CDR3 DNA follows: TGTGCCAGTAGTCAGGCAGGGGGCCACCTTAGCAATCAGCCCCAGCATTTT.

The chain uses TRBV7-9 and TRBJ2-2; 11 positions match TRBD2. The germline CDR1 and CDR2 sequences are SEHNR and FQNEAQ (reference sequence). The CDR3 consists of 15 residues. The V and J ends lost 5 bases and 6 bases, in that order; junction bases with no gene match: 5. The DNA of the CDR3 is TGTGCCAGCAGCCCCACGGGACTAGCGGCCGGGGAGCTGTTTTTT. Its translation: CASSPTGLAAGELFF.

This chain links TRBV18 with TRBJ1-2; the match to TRBD1 covers 8 bases. Germline CDR1 reads KGHSH; CDR2 reads LQKENI. The CDR3 runs to 18 residues. Trimming cost V 2 bases and J 4 bases; bases outside gene matches: 15. The DNA of the CDR3 is TGTGCCAGCTCACCAGCTATAATTCCGGGACAGGCCTCCTATGGCTACACCTTC. Encoded protein: CASSPAIIPGQASYGYTF. Drawing the rest from reference TRBV18 and TRBJ1-2, the complete variable domain is NAGVMQNPRHLVRRRGQEARLRCSPMKGHSHVYWYRQLPEEGLKFMVYLQKENIIDESGMPKERFSAEFPKEGPSILRIQQVVRGDSAAYFCASSPAIIPGQASYGYTFGSGTRLTVV.

The CDR3 spells CASSPLSSGFSGMNTEAFF. For the CDR3, the DNA is TGTGCCAGCAGCCCCCTCTCCTCGGGGTTTTCGGGAATGAACACTGAAGCTTTCTTT. This chain connects TRBV9 to TRBJ1-1; D not resolved. The germline CDR1 and CDR2 sequences are SGDLS and YYNGEE. The CDR3 loop spans 19 amino acids. Trimming pared 4 bases from V and 0 bases from J, leaving 25 bases between.

The rearrangement links TRBV7-2 to TRBJ2-3; 8 nucleotides agree with TRBD2. The V gene's germline CDR1 is SGHTA and CDR2 FQGNSA. This CDR3 has 12 residues. The J segment lost 11 bases and the V segment lost 10 bases, leaving 11 bases of the junction unmatched. The CDR3 spells CANLYPGLEQYF. DNA of the CDR3: TGTGCCAACTTGTATCCGGGACTAGAGCAGTATTTT.

The rearrangement joins TRBV19 to TRBJ2-2, with a tentative D call TRBD2 (5 bases). Germline values: CDR1 LNHDA, CDR2 SQIVND (reference sequence). Trimming took 2 bases from V and 4 from J, leaving 11 bases between them. The CDR3 is made up of 15 amino acids. CDR3: CASSISRGLTGELFF. The CDR3 DNA reads TGTGCCAGTAGTATAAGTAGAGGACTCACCGGGGAGCTGTTTTTT.

The chain employs TRBV9 and TRBJ1-1; 9 bases are shared with TRBD1. Germline V CDR1 and CDR2: SGDLS, YYNGEE. This CDR3 has 15 amino acids. Trimming cost V 2 bases and J 3 bases; bases outside gene matches: 5. CDR3 sequence reads: CASSVRDRDHTEAFF. DNA for the CDR3: TGTGCCAGCAGCGTCCGGGACAGGGATCACACTGAAGCTTTCTTT.